This T cell receptor (beta chain) stems from a study of CD8 T cells in ankylosing spondylitis. Study results and limitations: For ankylosing spondylitis blood, a TCR beta motif of several highly homologous variants appeared characteristic. It was reported that disease-linked clones were significantly enriched in matched ankylosing spondylitis synovial fluid.

TCRdb re-analysed the 5' RACE reads in MiXCR, keeping a single row per CDR3 protein. The sample lists approximately 140,000 distinct CDR3 sequences, 40% to 50% occurring once. Note on this clonotype: Its antigen is unknown.

Trimming took off 1 base at V and 2 bases at J, with 16 bases between the two ends. The CDR3 has 17 residues. The germline V gene encodes CDR1 KGHSH and CDR2 LQKENI. V usage is TRBV18 and J usage is TRBJ2-3; D remains unclear. Sequencing input: synovial fluid, either unsorted or a sorted T cell fraction (not recorded which). The clonotype originates from a male donor with ankylosing spondylitis. The CDR3: CASSPQKTGPHTDTQYF. The DNA of the CDR3 is TGTGCCAGCTCACCACAGAAGACCGGACCTCACACAGATACGCAGTATTTT.